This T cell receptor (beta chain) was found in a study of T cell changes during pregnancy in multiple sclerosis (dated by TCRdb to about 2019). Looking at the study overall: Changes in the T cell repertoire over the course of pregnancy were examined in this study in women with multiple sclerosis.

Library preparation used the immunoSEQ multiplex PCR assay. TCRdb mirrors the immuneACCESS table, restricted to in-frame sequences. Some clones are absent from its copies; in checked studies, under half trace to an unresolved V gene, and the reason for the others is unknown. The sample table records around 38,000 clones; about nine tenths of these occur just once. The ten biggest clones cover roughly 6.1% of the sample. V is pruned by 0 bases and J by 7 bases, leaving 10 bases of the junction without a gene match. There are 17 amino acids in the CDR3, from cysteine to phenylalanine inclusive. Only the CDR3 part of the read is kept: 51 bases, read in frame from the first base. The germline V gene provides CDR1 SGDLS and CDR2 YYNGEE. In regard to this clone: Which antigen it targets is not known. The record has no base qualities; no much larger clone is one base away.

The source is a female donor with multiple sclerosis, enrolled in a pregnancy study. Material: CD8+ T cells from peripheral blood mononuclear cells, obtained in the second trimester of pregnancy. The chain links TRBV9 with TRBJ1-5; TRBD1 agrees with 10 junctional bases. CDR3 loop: CASSVDPTGTGDQPQHF. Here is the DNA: TGTGCCAGCAGCGTAGACCCTACCGGGACAGGGGACCAGCCCCAGCATTTT.